A single sample gave rise to the 22 T cell receptor beta chains below, sequenced in a study of T cell repertoires in cytomegalovirus infection. These receptors lack a known antigen. TCRdb re-called the reads through MiXCR, storing one row per CDR3 protein. The top ten clones hold around 13% of a sample with about 770,000 distinct CDR3 sequences, 25% to 35% of them seen once. The material was cultured CD8+ T cells from PBMCs, obtained from culture after CMV antigen stimulation. The receptors stem from a human donor in good health (CMV status not recorded). Some clones in this sample may be carry-over from other donors' samples.

The chain employs TRBV6-5 and TRBJ2-3, with D possibly being TRBD1 (6 bases). Germline lookup yields CDR1 MNHEY and CDR2 SVGAGI. With 1 base removed from V and 3 bases from J, the gap between germline ends came to 17 bases. The CDR3 is 17 residues long. The CDR3 region has the DNA TGTGCCAGCAGTTACTTTGGAAGTGGGGGCTTAACAGATACGCAGTATTTT. It yields the protein CASSYFGSGGLTDTQYF.

This clonotype occurred a few times. The rearrangement joins TRBV7-9 to TRBJ1-1, with D possibly matching TRBD1 (5 bases). V was shortened by 1 base and J by 6 bases, with 12 bases between the two germline ends. The CDR3 has 14 residues. Germline CDR1 is SEHNR and CDR2 is FQNEAQ (reference sequence). As DNA, the CDR3 is TGTGCCAGCAGCTTAGTCGGGGCCCGGGCTGAAGCTTTCTTT. Translated: CASSLVGARAEAFF.

The chain has TRBV27 and TRBJ2-1, with 9 positions matching TRBD1. CDR1 is MNHEY, CDR2 SMNVEV, per germline (reference sequence). Trimming cost V 4 bases and J 6 bases; bases outside gene matches: 4. CDR3 length: 14 amino acids. CDR3 amino acids: CASSSMTGGNEQFF. The CDR3 coding sequence is TGTGCCAGCAGTTCGATGACAGGGGGCAATGAGCAGTTCTTC.

This clonotype was observed a few times. This chain joins TRBV12-3 or TRBV12-4 and TRBJ2-7; TRBD2 is a possible D gene (5 bases). This CDR3 is 15 amino acids long. V was cut by 5 bases and J by 7 bases, with 21 bases left in between. The CDR3 sequence is CASSDNREPQQEQYF. CDR3 nucleotides: TGTGCCAGCAGTGACAACCGGGAACCCCAGCAGGAGCAGTACTTC.

The gene calls are TRBV7-9 and TRBJ1-3; unclear D gene. The CDR3 has 12 residues. Per the germline V gene, CDR1 is SEHNR and CDR2 is FQNEAQ (reference sequence). V lost 4 bases and J 7 bases, leaving 8 bases between the germline ends. The CDR3 here is CASSSGTNTIYF. For the CDR3, the DNA is TGTGCCAGCAGCTCGGGCACTAACACCATATATTTT.

This clonotype has just a few counts. A junction end diverges from the germline sequence, so it may reflect a read error. The V call is TRBV5-3, the J call TRBJ1-5; D is ambiguous. TRBV5-3 qualifies as an ORF whose function is uncertain. The CDR3 consists of 15 residues. The CDR3 DNA sequence: TGTGCCAGCAGCTTGGAAACAGCTTACAATCAGCCCCAGCATTTT. This gives the protein CASSLETAYNQPQHF.

This clonotype has a count of ten or more. This rearrangement joins TRBV7-8 to TRBJ2-2; 7 nucleotides agree with TRBD2. This CDR3 spans 15 amino acids. After removal of 8 bases from V and 2 bases from J, the junction contained 8 bases not matched to a gene. CDR1 is SGHVS, CDR2 FQNEAQ, per germline. CDR3 nucleotide sequence: TGTGCCAGCCCTCCGCGGGGGATAAACACCGGGGAGCTGTTTTTT. Its translation is CASPPRGINTGELFF. The whole variable domain, remainder taken from reference TRBV7-8 and TRBJ2-2, is GAGVSQSPRYKVAKRGQDVALRCDPISGHVSLFWYQQALGQGPEFLTYFQNEAQLDKSGLPSDRFFAERPEGSVSTLKIQRTQQEDSAVYLCASPPRGINTGELFFGEGSRLTVL.

This clonotype was counted at least ten times. The chain has TRBV4-3 and TRBJ2-1, with TRBD2 identical over 11 bases. The CDR3 runs to 20 residues. Unmatched junction bases numbered 12, after V lost 0 bases and J lost 2 bases. Germline V lookup: CDR1 LGHNA, CDR2 YSLEER. CDR3 DNA sequence: TGCGCCAGCAGCCAAGATGAAAGCCTAGCGGGGGGCGGCCCCTACAATGAGCAGTTCTTC. Encoded protein: CASSQDESLAGGGPYNEQFF.

V usage is TRBV4-1 and J usage is TRBJ2-5, with D possibly TRBD1 on 6 matching bases. CDR1 MGHRA and CDR2 YSYEKL come from the germline V gene. V gave up 7 bases and J gave up 0 bases, with 15 bases separating them. The CDR3 is 15 residues long. CDR3 amino acids: CASTQSYRDQETQYF. The DNA of the CDR3 is TGCGCCAGCACTCAATCATACAGGGACCAAGAGACCCAGTACTTC.

This clonotype was counted between two and nine times. V usage is TRBV4-1 and J usage is TRBJ2-1; D not resolved. This CDR3 has 16 amino acids. Germline CDR1 MGHRA, CDR2 YSYEKL. Trimming removed 0 bases at V and 7 bases at J, with 16 bases between. As DNA, the CDR3 is TGCGCCAGCAGCCAAGATCCGGTAGGGCCGAGGAATGAGCAGTTCTTC. This translates into CASSQDPVGPRNEQFF.

V usage is TRBV27 and J usage is TRBJ2-5; D unclear. Trimming left V 5 bases short and J 6 bases short, with 13 bases between. Germline V CDR1 and CDR2: MNHEY, SMNVEV (reference sequence). This CDR3 is 13 amino acids long. CDR3 coding DNA: TGTGCCAGCAGTCCCGACTGGGCCCAGACCCAGTACTTC. This codes for CASSPDWAQTQYF.

This clonotype turned up a few times. The rearrangement uses TRBV12-3 or TRBV12-4 and TRBJ2-3; D remains unclear. The germline V and J ends were trimmed by 6 bases and 7 bases, with 11 bases remaining between them. The CDR3 has 12 residues. CDR3 DNA sequence: TGTGCCAGCAGCGAGGCGGCCAATACGCAGTATTTT. It is translated as CASSEAANTQYF.

CDR3 DNA sequence: TGTGCCAGTACCCCCTTGGGTGGGGGCGGCTATGGCTACACCTTC. Residues: CASTPLGGGGYGYTF. The chain employs TRBV19 and TRBJ1-2; TRBD1 is a possible D gene (6 bases). Trimming removed 7 bases from V and 4 bases from J, with 19 bases in between. Germline CDR1 is LNHDA and CDR2 is SQIVND (reference sequence). The CDR3 sequence is 15 residues long.

This clonotype was seen more than once but under ten times. V is TRBV7-8 and J is TRBJ1-1; possible D gene TRBD1, 6 bases. Trimming removed 5 bases at V and 2 bases at J, with 9 bases between. The CDR3 runs to 13 residues. CDR1 SGHVS and CDR2 FQNEAQ come from the germline V gene. The DNA of the CDR3 is TGTGCCAGCAGCAGACAGGCCAACACTGAAGCTTTCTTT. It yields the protein CASSRQANTEAFF.

This clonotype was recorded many times. The chain has TRBV12-5 and TRBJ2-7; D possibly corresponds to TRBD2 (5 bases). The ends were cut back, 1 base at V and 2 bases at J, with 18 bases in the middle. The CDR3 spans 17 residues. CDR1 and CDR2 (germline): LGHNT, FRNRAP. CDR3 in DNA: TGTGCTAGTGGTTTGGAAAGAGGTCCCCGGGGTCCCTACGAGCAGTACTTC. Translating it yields CASGLERGPRGPYEQYF.

Here the CDR3 DNA reads TGCGCCAGCAGTCAAACCCGGGACATTACTGAAGCTTTCTTT. Translation gives CASSQTRDITEAFF. The chain carries TRBV23-1 and TRBJ1-1; tentatively, D is TRBD1 (6 bases). TRBV23-1 is noted as an ORF with a role that remains uncertain. The CDR3 is 14 residues long. The ends were cut back, 2 bases at V and 5 bases at J, with 12 bases in the middle.

J is TRBJ2-1 and V is TRBV6-6; TRBD1 matches 9 bases. Trimming took 5 bases from V and 3 from J; bases not matched to a gene: 5. The length of the CDR3 is 15 residues. Germline V gene lookup returns CDR1 MNHNY and CDR2 SVGAGI (reference sequence). The CDR3 nucleotides are TGTGCCAGCAGTGCCCGGGACAGGGACTACAATGAGCAGTTCTTC. Protein: CASSARDRDYNEQFF.

The genes are TRBV12-3 or TRBV12-4 and TRBJ1-1, with D uncertain. Trimming pared 0 bases from V and 4 bases from J, leaving 9 bases between. The CDR3 extends over 14 amino acids. The CDR3, as DNA: TGTGCCAGCAGTTTAGCTGGGAGGGCCACTGAAGCTTTCTTT. Translation: CASSLAGRATEAFF.

This clonotype occurred a few times. This chain links TRBV6-1 with TRBJ2-7; D could derive from TRBD1 or TRBD2 (5 bases each). The V end lost 0 bases, the J end lost 3 bases, and 15 bases lay between the germline ends. Germline CDR1 and CDR2: MNHNS and SASEGT. The CDR3 is 16 residues long. In nucleotides, the CDR3 is TGTGCCAGCAGTGAAGCCCGGGACCCCCGGATCTACGAGCAGTACTTC. As protein: CASSEARDPRIYEQYF.

V is TRBV7-9 and J is TRBJ1-1; D remains unclear. CDR1 is SEHNR, CDR2 FQNEAQ, per germline (reference sequence). The CDR3 totals 13 residues. The CDR3 DNA follows: TGTGCTACTAGGCCAGGAGGGAACACTGAAGCTTTCTTT. Translation: CATRPGGNTEAFF.

This clonotype was picked up a small number of times. The chain couples TRBV14 to TRBJ1-2; 7 nucleotides agree with TRBD1. The CDR3 contains 16 residues. Germline V gives CDR1 SGHDN, CDR2 FVKESK. Germline trimming cut 4 bases from V and 4 bases from J; bases unmatched to any gene: 12. The CDR3 loop reads CASSRGRDSYLYGYTF. The DNA for the CDR3 is TGTGCCAGCAGCCGAGGCCGGGACAGTTACCTCTATGGCTACACCTTC.

The chain joins TRBV25-1 to TRBJ1-1; D is possibly TRBD1 (6 bases). CDR3 length: 15 residues. Germline V gives CDR1 MGHDK, CDR2 SYGVNS. V gave up 4 bases and J gave up 5 bases, with 17 bases separating them. CDR3 protein: CASSVGAGVGTEAFF. CDR3 DNA: TGTGCCAGCAGTGTGGGGGCAGGGGTTGGTACTGAAGCTTTCTTT. The variable domain in full, completed from reference TRBV25-1 and TRBJ1-1, reads EADIYQTPRYLVIGTGKKITLECSQTMGHDKMYWYQQDPGMELHLIHYSYGVNSTEKGDLSSESTVSRIRTEHFPLTLESARPSHTSQYLCASSVGAGVGTEAFFGQGTRLTVV.